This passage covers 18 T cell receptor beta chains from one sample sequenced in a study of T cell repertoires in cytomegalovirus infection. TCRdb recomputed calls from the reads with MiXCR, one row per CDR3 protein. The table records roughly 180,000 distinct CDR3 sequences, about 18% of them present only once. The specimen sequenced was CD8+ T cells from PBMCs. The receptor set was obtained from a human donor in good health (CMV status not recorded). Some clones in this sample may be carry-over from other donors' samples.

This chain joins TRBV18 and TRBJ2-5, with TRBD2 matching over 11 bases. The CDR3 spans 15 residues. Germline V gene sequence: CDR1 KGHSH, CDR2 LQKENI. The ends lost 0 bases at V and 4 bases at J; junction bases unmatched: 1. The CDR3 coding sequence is TGTGCCAGCTCACCACCGCTAGCGGGGGGAGAGACCCAGTACTTC. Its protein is CASSPPLAGGETQYF.

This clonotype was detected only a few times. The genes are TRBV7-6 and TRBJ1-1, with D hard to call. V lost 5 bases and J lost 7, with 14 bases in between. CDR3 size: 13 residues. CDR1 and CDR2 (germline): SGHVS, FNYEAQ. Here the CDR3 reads CASSPGRSLEAFF. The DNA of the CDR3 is TGTGCCAGCAGCCCTGGACGGAGCCTTGAAGCTTTCTTT.

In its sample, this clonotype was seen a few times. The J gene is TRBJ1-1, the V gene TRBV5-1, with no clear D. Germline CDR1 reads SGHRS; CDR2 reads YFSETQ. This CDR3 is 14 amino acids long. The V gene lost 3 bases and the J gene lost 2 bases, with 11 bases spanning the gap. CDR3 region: CASSYASHNTEAFF. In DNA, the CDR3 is TGCGCCAGCAGCTACGCTAGTCACAACACTGAAGCTTTCTTT. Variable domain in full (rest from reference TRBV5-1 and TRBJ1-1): KAGVTQTPRYLIKTRGQQVTLSCSPISGHRSVSWYQQTPGQGLQFLFEYFSETQRNKGNFPGRFSGRQFSNSRSEMNVSTLELGDSALYLCASSYASHNTEAFFGQGTRLTVV.

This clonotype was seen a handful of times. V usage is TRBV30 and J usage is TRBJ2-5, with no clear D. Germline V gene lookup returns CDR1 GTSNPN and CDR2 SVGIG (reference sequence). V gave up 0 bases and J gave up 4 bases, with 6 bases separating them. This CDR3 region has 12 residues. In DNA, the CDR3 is TGTGCCTGGAGTGTACAATCAGAGACCCAGTACTTC. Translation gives CAWSVQSETQYF.

CDR3 in amino acids: CASSKPPGVLNQPQHF. The CDR3 DNA is TGTGCCAGCAGCAAACCCCCCGGGGTCTTAAATCAGCCCCAGCATTTT. The V gene is TRBV13, the J gene TRBJ1-5, with unresolved D. V shed 5 bases and J shed 4 bases, with 18 bases lying between them. The germline CDR1 and CDR2 sequences are PRHDT and FYEKMQ (reference sequence). The CDR3 runs 16 residues. The full variable domain, its missing parts supplied by reference TRBV13 and TRBJ1-5, is AAGVIQSPRHLIKEKRETATLKCYPIPRHDTVYWYQQGPGQDPQFLISFYEKMQSDKGSIPDRFSAQQFSDYHSELNMSSLELGDSALYFCASSKPPGVLNQPQHFGDGTRLSIL.

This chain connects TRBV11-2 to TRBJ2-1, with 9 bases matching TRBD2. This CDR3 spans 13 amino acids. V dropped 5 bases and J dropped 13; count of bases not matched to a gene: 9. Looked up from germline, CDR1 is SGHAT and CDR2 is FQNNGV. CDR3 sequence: CASSDPSGVNQFF. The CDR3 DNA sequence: TGTGCCAGCAGCGACCCTAGCGGGGTGAACCAGTTCTTC.

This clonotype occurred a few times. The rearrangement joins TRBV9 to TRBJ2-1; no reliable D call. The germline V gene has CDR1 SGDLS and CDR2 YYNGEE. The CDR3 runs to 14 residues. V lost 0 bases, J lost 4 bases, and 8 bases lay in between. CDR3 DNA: TGTGCCAGCAGCGTAGCTGTGGGTTACAATGAGCAGTTCTTC. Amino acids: CASSVAVGYNEQFF.

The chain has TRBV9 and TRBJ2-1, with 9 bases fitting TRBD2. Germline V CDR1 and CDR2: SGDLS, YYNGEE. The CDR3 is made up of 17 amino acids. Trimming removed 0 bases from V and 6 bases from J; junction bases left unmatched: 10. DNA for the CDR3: TGTGCCAGCAGCGTAGCTAGGGAGCGGGGGGTTCGCAATGAGCAGTTCTTC. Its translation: CASSVARERGVRNEQFF.

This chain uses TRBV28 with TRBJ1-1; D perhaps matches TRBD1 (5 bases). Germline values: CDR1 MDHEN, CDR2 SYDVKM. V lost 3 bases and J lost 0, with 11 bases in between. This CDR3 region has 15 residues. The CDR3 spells CASSLTTALNTEAFF. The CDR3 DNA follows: TGTGCCAGCAGTTTGACGACAGCGTTGAACACTGAAGCTTTCTTT.

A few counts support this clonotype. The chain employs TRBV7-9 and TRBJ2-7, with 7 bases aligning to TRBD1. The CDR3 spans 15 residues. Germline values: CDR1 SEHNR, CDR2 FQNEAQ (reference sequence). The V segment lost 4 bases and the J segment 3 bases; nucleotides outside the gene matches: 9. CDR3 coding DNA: TGTGCCAGCAGCTCCCGTCCCGGGACAGTCTACGAGCAGTACTTC. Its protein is CASSSRPGTVYEQYF. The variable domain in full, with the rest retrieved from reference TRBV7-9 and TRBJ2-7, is DTGVSQNPRHKITKRGQNVTFRCDPISEHNRLYWYRQTLGQGPEFLTYFQNEAQLEKSRLLSDRFSAERPKGSFSTLEIQRTEQGDSAMYLCASSSRPGTVYEQYFGPGTRLTVT.

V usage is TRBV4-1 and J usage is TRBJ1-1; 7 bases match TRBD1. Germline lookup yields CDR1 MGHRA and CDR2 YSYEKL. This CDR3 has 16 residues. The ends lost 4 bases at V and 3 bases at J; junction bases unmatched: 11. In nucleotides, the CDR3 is TGCGCCAGCAGCCCTCTCCCGACAGGGCGGTACACTGAAGCTTTCTTT. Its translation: CASSPLPTGRYTEAFF.

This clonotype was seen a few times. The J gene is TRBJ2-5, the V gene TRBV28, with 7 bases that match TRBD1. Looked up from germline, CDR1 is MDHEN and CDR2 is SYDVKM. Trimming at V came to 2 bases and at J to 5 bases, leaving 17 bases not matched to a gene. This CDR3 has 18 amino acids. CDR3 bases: TGTGCCAGCAGTTTAGGCCTCGACAGGGCCCTCCGTGGGGAGACCCAGTACTTC. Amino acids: CASSLGLDRALRGETQYF. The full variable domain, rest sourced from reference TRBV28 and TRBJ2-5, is DVKVTQSSRYLVKRTGEKVFLECVQDMDHENMFWYRQDPGLGLRLIYFSYDVKMKEKGDIPEGYSVSREKKERFSLILESASTNQTSMYLCASSLGLDRALRGETQYFGPGTRLLVL.

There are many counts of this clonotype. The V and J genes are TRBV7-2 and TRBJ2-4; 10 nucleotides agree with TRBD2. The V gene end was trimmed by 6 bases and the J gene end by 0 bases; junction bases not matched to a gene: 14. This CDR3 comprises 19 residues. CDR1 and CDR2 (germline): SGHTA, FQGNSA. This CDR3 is CASSSDPLAGALAKNIQYF. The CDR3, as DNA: TGTGCCAGCAGTTCAGACCCCCTAGCGGGGGCTTTAGCCAAAAACATTCAGTACTTC.

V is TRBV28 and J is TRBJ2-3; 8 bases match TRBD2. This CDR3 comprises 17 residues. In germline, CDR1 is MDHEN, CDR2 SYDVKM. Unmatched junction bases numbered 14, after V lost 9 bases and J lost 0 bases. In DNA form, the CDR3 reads TGTGCCAGTACCGCGGCGGGGGGACCCCTTAGCACAGATACGCAGTATTTT. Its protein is CASTAAGGPLSTDTQYF.

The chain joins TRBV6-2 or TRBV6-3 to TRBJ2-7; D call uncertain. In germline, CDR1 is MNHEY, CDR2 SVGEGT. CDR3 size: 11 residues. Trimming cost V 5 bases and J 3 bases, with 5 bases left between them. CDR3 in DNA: TGTGCCAGCAGTCCGTTCTACGAGCAGTACTTC. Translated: CASSPFYEQYF.

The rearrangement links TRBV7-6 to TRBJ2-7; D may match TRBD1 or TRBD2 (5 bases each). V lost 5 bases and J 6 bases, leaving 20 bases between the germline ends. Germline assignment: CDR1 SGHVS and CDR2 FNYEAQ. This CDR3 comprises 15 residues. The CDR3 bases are TGTGCCAGCAGCCCCACCGGGACCGCCTCTCGCGAGCAGTACTTC. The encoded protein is CASSPTGTASREQYF.

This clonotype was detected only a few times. The CDR3 nucleotides are TGTGCCAGCAGCCTCGCGCCGGGGAGCAATCAGCCCCAGCATTTT. Translation: CASSLAPGSNQPQHF. The chain links TRBV7-2 to TRBJ1-5; no firm D call. Trimming pared 5 bases from V and 1 base from J, leaving 12 bases between. Germline loops: CDR1 SGHTA, CDR2 FQGNSA. CDR3 size: 15 residues.

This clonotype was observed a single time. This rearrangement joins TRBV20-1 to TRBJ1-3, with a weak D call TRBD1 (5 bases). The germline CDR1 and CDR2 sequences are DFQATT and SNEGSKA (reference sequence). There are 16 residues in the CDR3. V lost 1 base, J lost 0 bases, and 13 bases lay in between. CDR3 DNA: TGCAGTGCTAGAGGTGCGGGGCGTATCTCTGGAAACACCATATATTTT. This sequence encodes CSARGAGRISGNTIYF.